These 19 T cell receptor beta chains were all obtained from the same sample, sequenced in a study of beta chain features in type 1 diabetes (dated by TCRdb to 2016 to 2019). Libraries came from the immunoSEQ multiplex PCR assay. The High Capacity cDNA Reverse Transcription Kit was used to reverse transcribe all of the isolated RNA, meaning that expressed TCRB transcripts were what got sequenced. In its TCRdb copy, this immuneACCESS table keeps in-frame sequences only and misses some clones. Where compared with another copy, unresolved V genes explain less than half of these, and the others have no known cause. In all, the sample holds some 150,000 clones, and 6.9% of those were seen once. The ten largest make up about 1.4% of the sample. Sequenced sample: central memory CD4+ T cells from blood. The source is a woman aged 25 to 39 in good health.

This clone was seen only a few times. V and J are TRBV5-1 and TRBJ1-2; no reliable D call. The V end lost 6 bases, the J end lost 6 bases, and 21 bases lay between the germline ends. Germline values: CDR1 SGHRS, CDR2 YFSETQ. The CDR3 has 15 residues. The CDR3 protein is CASTIGPPSRDGYTF. The DNA for the CDR3 is TGCGCCAGCACCATTGGGCCCCCCTCGAGGGATGGCTACACCTTC.

Note on this clone: One end of the junction varies from germline; a read error may be responsible. The chain combines TRBV7-7 with TRBJ2-5; 11 bases fit TRBD2. From germline, CDR1 is SSHAT and CDR2 FNYEAQ (reference sequence). The CDR3 runs 15 residues. The CDR3 DNA sequence: TGTGCTAGCAGCTTAACTAGCGGGAGCGAGGGGACCCAGTACTTC. Translated, it gives CASSLTSGSEGTQYF.

This chain joins TRBV7-3 and TRBJ2-6; 8 nucleotides agree with TRBD1. Germline lookup yields CDR1 SGHTA and CDR2 FQGTGA. The trim removed 5 bases at V and 1 base at J, leaving 16 bases unmatched. This CDR3 has 20 residues. For the CDR3, the DNA is TGTGCCAGCAGCCCAGCTTACCGTCCAGGGGGCGCGTCTGGGGCCAACGTCCTGACTTTC. Translating gives CASSPAYRPGGASGANVLTF.

This clone has just a few counts. The chain employs TRBV4-3 and TRBJ2-5, with 7 bases aligning to TRBD2. The germline V gene has CDR1 LGHNA and CDR2 YSLEER. The CDR3 length is 14 residues. Unmatched junction bases numbered 5, after V lost 0 bases and J lost 7 bases. CDR3 amino acids: CASSQDMGGGTQYF. CDR3 in DNA: TGCGCCAGCAGCCAAGATATGGGCGGGGGGACCCAGTACTTC.

The V and J genes are TRBV7-2 and TRBJ2-7; a weak D match, TRBD1 (6 bases). V was clipped by 2 bases and J by 5 bases, with 16 bases between them. Looked up from germline, CDR1 is SGHTA and CDR2 is FQGNSA. This CDR3 is 15 amino acids long. DNA of the CDR3: TGTGCCAGCAGCTTAACGCGCGGCAGGGGCCACGAGCAGTACTTC. Amino acid sequence: CASSLTRGRGHEQYF.

In its sample, this clone was seen a few times. The rearrangement uses TRBV18 and TRBJ2-3; 10 bases agree with TRBD1. Germline V gene data show CDR1 as KGHSH and CDR2 as LQKENI. CDR3 length: 16 amino acids. The V gene end was trimmed by 1 base and the J gene end by 5 bases; junction bases not matched to a gene: 6. Here the CDR3 reads CASSPRGQGVRDTQYF. CDR3 nucleotides: TGTGCCAGCTCACCACGAGGACAGGGGGTCAGAGATACGCAGTATTTT.

The chain uses TRBV7-6 and TRBJ2-7, with unresolved D. The germline V gene encodes CDR1 SGHVS and CDR2 FNYEAQ. The V gene lost 2 bases and the J gene lost 2 bases, with 16 bases spanning the gap. There are 16 residues in the CDR3. In nucleotides, the CDR3 is TGTGCCAGCAGCTTATGGTCCGGAGTTGGAACCTACGAGCAGTACTTC. This sequence encodes CASSLWSGVGTYEQYF.

This clone was seen a handful of times. Different DNA sequences within this sample yield the same CDR3. This chain connects TRBV30 to TRBJ2-3; D is ambiguous. The germline CDR1 and CDR2 sequences are GTSNPN and SVGIG (reference sequence). The V end was cut by 2 bases, the J end by 0 bases, with 3 bases between. This CDR3 is built from 12 residues. The CDR3 loop reads CAWSPSTDTQYF. Written as DNA, the CDR3 is TGTGCCTGGAGTCCTAGCACAGATACGCAGTATTTT.

The chain recombines TRBV11-1 with TRBJ1-1; D uncertain. The V end was cut by 5 bases, the J end by 0 bases, with 13 bases between. Germline CDR1 SGHAT, CDR2 FQDESV (reference sequence). CDR3 size: 15 residues. In DNA, the CDR3 is TGTGCCAGCAGCACCCAAACCGACTTGAACACTGAAGCTTTCTTT. Protein sequence: CASSTQTDLNTEAFF. Drawing the rest from reference TRBV11-1 and TRBJ1-1, the complete variable domain is EAEVAQSPRYKITEKSQAVAFWCDPISGHATLYWYRQILGQGPELLVQFQDESVVDDSQLPKDRFSAERLKGVDSTLKIQPAELGDSAMYLCASSTQTDLNTEAFFGQGTRLTVV.

The chain links TRBV7-3 to TRBJ2-2; D may be TRBD2 (5 bases). Trimming cost V 1 base and J 4 bases, with 10 bases left between them. There are 15 residues in the CDR3. Germline-derived CDR1 and CDR2 are SGHTA and FQGTGA. The CDR3 loop is CASSLIGGSTGELFF. CDR3 sequence (DNA): TGTGCCAGCAGCTTAATCGGAGGAAGCACCGGGGAGCTGTTTTTT.

Comment on this clone: This specimen includes other DNA sequences encoding the same CDR3. This rearrangement joins TRBV5-4 to TRBJ2-3; D gene ambiguous. Per the germline V gene, CDR1 is SGHNT and CDR2 is YYREEE (reference sequence). The CDR3 runs to 13 residues. Trimming pared 0 bases from V and 2 bases from J, leaving 4 bases between. The CDR3 is CASSLAVTDTQYF. In DNA form, the CDR3 reads TGTGCCAGCAGCTTGGCGGTCACAGATACGCAGTATTTT.

The chain employs TRBV28 and TRBJ1-2; possible D gene TRBD1, 5 bases. The CDR3 spans 15 residues. V dropped 3 bases and J dropped 8 bases, with 19 bases sitting between them. Germline CDR1 is MDHEN and CDR2 is SYDVKM. Here the CDR3 reads CASSLWGYLSGGYTF. The CDR3 nucleotides read TGTGCCAGCAGTTTGTGGGGATACCTCTCAGGGGGCTACACCTTC.

V usage is TRBV9 and J usage is TRBJ2-7, with TRBD1 matching over 7 bases. The germline V gene has CDR1 SGDLS and CDR2 YYNGEE. The CDR3 sequence is 14 residues long. V gave up 0 bases and J gave up 5 bases; unmatched junction bases: 5. Here the CDR3 DNA reads TGTGCCAGCAGCGTAGCTCCGGACAGGAACGAGCAGTACTTC. Encoded protein: CASSVAPDRNEQYF.

This clone was seen only a few times. The V gene is TRBV7-2, the J gene TRBJ2-7; D possibly corresponds to TRBD1 (6 bases). The germline V gene encodes CDR1 SGHTA and CDR2 FQGNSA. The CDR3 is made up of 13 amino acids. The germline V and J ends were trimmed by 5 bases and 5 bases, with 13 bases remaining between them. Here the CDR3 reads CASSPLQGNEQYF. The CDR3 nucleotides are TGTGCCAGCAGCCCGCTACAGGGTAACGAGCAGTACTTC.

This clone has ten or more counts. The rearrangement uses TRBV15 and TRBJ1-4; D might be TRBD1 (5 bases). Germline assignment: CDR1 LNHNV and CDR2 YYDKDF (reference sequence). This CDR3 has 13 residues. V was clipped by 6 bases and J by 15 bases, with 20 bases between them. The CDR3 sequence: CATSLQGNGRLFF. In DNA, the CDR3 is TGTGCCACCAGTTTGCAGGGCAACGGGAGGTTGTTTTTT. The full variable domain, rest sourced from reference TRBV15 and TRBJ1-4, is DAMVIQNPRYQVTQFGKPVTLSCSQTLNHNVMYWYQQKSSQAPKLLFHYYDKDFNNEADTPDNFQSRRPNTSFCFLDIRSPGLGDTAMYLCATSLQGNGRLFFGSGTQLSVL.

V gene TRBV27 combines with J gene TRBJ2-5; the match to TRBD2 covers 9 bases. This CDR3 contains 18 residues. Per germline, CDR1 MNHEY and CDR2 SMNVEV (reference sequence). With 2 bases clipped from V and 1 base from J, the junction kept 11 bases outside the gene matches. CDR3 DNA: TGTGCCAGCAGTTTACAAGCGGGAGGTCATGGAGGCCAAGAGACCCAGTACTTC. It is translated as CASSLQAGGHGGQETQYF.

This clone was detected only a few times. This chain connects TRBV9 to TRBJ2-5; 7 bases agree with TRBD2. V shed 0 bases and J 3 bases; nucleotides not matched to a gene: 2. Germline values: CDR1 SGDLS, CDR2 YYNGEE. The CDR3 loop spans 14 amino acids. CDR3 amino acids: CASSVGLAEETQYF. CDR3 nucleotides: TGTGCCAGCAGCGTAGGGCTAGCGGAAGAGACCCAGTACTTC.

The sample holds a few counts of this clone. The gene calls are TRBV11-2 and TRBJ1-5; D call uncertain. CDR3 length: 15 residues. The germline gives CDR1 SGHAT, CDR2 FQNNGV. Trimming removed 5 bases from V and 0 bases from J, with 11 bases in between. The CDR3 sequence is CASSPGGYSNQPQHF. DNA for the CDR3: TGTGCCAGCAGCCCAGGCGGGTATAGCAATCAGCCCCAGCATTTT.

The table lists this clone with a few counts. V gene TRBV7-9 combines with J gene TRBJ2-5; D possibly corresponds to TRBD2 (6 bases). Trimming stripped 2 bases from V and 5 bases from J, with 12 bases between. From germline, CDR1 is SEHNR and CDR2 FQNEAQ (reference sequence). The CDR3 totals 14 residues. CDR3: CASSLFGEVETQYF. The CDR3 bases are TGTGCCAGCAGCTTATTTGGGGAGGTCGAGACCCAGTACTTC.